This T cell receptor (beta chain) appears in the sequencing data of a study of identical twins. The CDR3 spans 14 residues. V gave up 1 base and J gave up 2 bases, with 9 bases separating them. Germline CDR1 reads LGHNA; CDR2 reads YSLEER. This clonotype was observed many times. TCRdb re-called the 5' RACE reads with MiXCR, one entry per CDR3 protein. The data show 150,000 or so distinct CDR3 sequences, around 3.5% seen once. The receptor was derived from a man younger than 35 in good health. The chain uses TRBV4-3 and TRBJ2-7; D gene ambiguous. Sample: memory T cells sorted from blood. The CDR3 protein is CASSQVYGTYEQYF. In DNA, the CDR3 is TGCGCCAGCAGCCAAGTTTACGGAACCTACGAGCAGTACTTC.